The next 27 T cell receptor beta chains were all read from a single sample in a study of shared T cell receptors in the human thymus. The data were produced by immunoSEQ multiplex PCR, yet TCRdb's version contains in-frame clones alone and is incomplete. The sample has hundreds of thousands of clones, approximately 83% seen once. These sequences were also reported in another study, on human thymus T cells.

The material sequenced was thymocytes. The receptors stem from a girl less than two years old with a congenital heart defect.

V gene TRBV29-1 combines with J gene TRBJ2-7, with D uncertain. Germline CDR1 reads SQVTM; CDR2 reads ANQGSEA. This CDR3 has 11 residues. V lost 3 bases to trimming and J lost 3 bases, with 6 bases between them. The CDR3 DNA reads TGCAGCGTTGATGTGCGCTACGAGCAGTACTTC. Translating it yields CSVDVRYEQYF.

This sequence joins TRBV2 and TRBJ2-4; the D gene is possibly TRBD2 (5 bases). Deletions cut 2 bases from V and 10 bases from J, with 12 bases between. Germline V lookup: CDR1 SNHLY, CDR2 FYNNEI. The CDR3 is 13 amino acids. CDR3 protein: CASSERRSVIQYF. The CDR3 coding sequence is TGTGCCAGCAGTGAAAGACGTAGCGTTATTCAGTACTTC.

The chain has TRBV19 and TRBJ1-2, with D possibly matching TRBD1 (6 bases). Germline CDR1 reads LNHDA; CDR2 reads SQIVND (reference sequence). V was clipped by 6 bases and J by 5 bases, with 22 bases between them. The CDR3 contains 16 residues. The CDR3 coding sequence is TGTGCCAGTAGCCCCCCCCCAGGGGAAGGGTGGTATGGCTACACCTTC. It specifies CASSPPPGEGWYGYTF.

V usage is TRBV7-2 and J usage is TRBJ1-1; TRBD1 might be the D (6 bases). The CDR3 runs 14 residues. Between the trimmed V and J ends, which lost 3 bases and 6 bases, there was a span of 14 bases. Germline V gene sequence: CDR1 SGHTA, CDR2 FQGNSA. The CDR3, as DNA: TGTGCCAGCAGCTTGCAGGGGTATTTTTCTGAAGCTTTCTTT. This translates into CASSLQGYFSEAFF. Supplemented by reference TRBV7-2 and TRBJ1-1, the full variable domain reads GAGVSQSPSNKVTEKGKDVELRCDPISGHTALYWYRQSLGQGLEFLIYFQGNSAPDKSGLPSDRFSAERTGGSVSTLTIQRTQQEDSAVYLCASSLQGYFSEAFFGQGTRLTVV.

This clone is a singleton in its sample. The chain employs TRBV9 and TRBJ2-7; no definite D call. Trimming removed 0 bases at V and 2 bases at J, with 12 bases between. This CDR3 comprises 15 residues. CDR1 is SGDLS and CDR2 is YYNGEE in the germline V gene. For the CDR3, the DNA is TGTGCCAGCAGCGTAGGCCTCGGTGAAACCTACGAGCAGTACTTC. Translating it yields CASSVGLGETYEQYF.

The count of this clone is one. J is TRBJ2-7 and V is TRBV13; 7 bases fit TRBD2. V shed 5 bases and J 0 bases; nucleotides not matched to a gene: 10. CDR3 size: 16 residues. CDR1 PRHDT and CDR2 FYEKMQ come from the germline V gene (reference sequence). Here the CDR3 reads CASSPPLGGDSYEQYF. The DNA of the CDR3 is TGTGCCAGCAGCCCACCACTTGGGGGGGACTCCTACGAGCAGTACTTC. Looking up the rest from reference TRBV13 and TRBJ2-7 gives the full variable domain: AAGVIQSPRHLIKEKRETATLKCYPIPRHDTVYWYQQGPGQDPQFLISFYEKMQSDKGSIPDRFSAQQFSDYHSELNMSSLELGDSALYFCASSPPLGGDSYEQYFGPGTRLTVT.

V gene TRBV11-2 combines with J gene TRBJ2-1; TRBD1 is a possible D gene (5 bases). Germline assignment: CDR1 SGHAT and CDR2 FQNNGV. The CDR3 runs to 14 residues. V lost 8 bases to trimming and J lost 4 bases, with 15 bases between them. This CDR3 is CASLPDSSYNEQFF. DNA for the CDR3: TGTGCCAGCCTTCCCGACAGTTCTTACAATGAGCAGTTCTTC.

Worth noting for this clone: An end of the junction differs from the germline gene, which may be a read error. The chain links TRBV5-4 to TRBJ1-2, with D possibly being TRBD1 (5 bases). CDR1 and CDR2 (germline): SGHNT, YYREEE (reference sequence). The CDR3 runs 20 residues. CDR3: CASSLSSWAALGGQPYGHTF. The CDR3 DNA reads as TGTGCCAGCAGCTTGTCGAGTTGGGCAGCCCTCGGCGGACAACCCTATGGCCACACCTTC.

V is TRBV10-1 and J is TRBJ2-7, with 7 bases matching TRBD1. Losses at the gene ends were 7 bases for V and 2 bases for J; bases not matched to a gene: 8. Germline loops: CDR1 WNHNN, CDR2 SYGVQD (reference sequence). The CDR3 extends over 14 amino acids. CDR3 protein: CASKWGQYAYEQYF. The CDR3 bases are TGCGCCAGCAAGTGGGGACAGTACGCCTACGAGCAGTACTTC.

The rearrangement uses TRBV27 and TRBJ2-1, with 7 positions matching TRBD2. Germline assignment: CDR1 MNHEY and CDR2 SMNVEV (reference sequence). This CDR3 is 18 amino acids long. With V trimmed by 0 bases and J by 0 bases, 8 bases remained unmatched. The CDR3 DNA reads as TGTGCCAGCAGTTTATCCCCCCCTCGCGGGAGCTCCTACAATGAGCAGTTCTTC. Encoded protein: CASSLSPPRGSSYNEQFF.

This rearrangement joins TRBV28 to TRBJ2-1, with 8 bases lining up with TRBD2. Germline CDR1 and CDR2: MDHEN and SYDVKM. Trimming removed 3 bases from V and 3 bases from J; junction bases left unmatched: 7. The CDR3 is made up of 16 amino acids. The CDR3 spells CASSFDGGGYYNEQFF. CDR3 nucleotides: TGTGCCAGCAGTTTCGACGGCGGGGGGTACTACAATGAGCAGTTCTTC.

The V and J genes are TRBV6-4 and TRBJ2-5; D is ambiguous. Judging by the DNA end, TRBJ2-7 fits better; the J call may be wrong. The CDR3 runs 13 residues. Germline CDR1 is MRHNA and CDR2 is SNTAGT. The CDR3 region is CASSERQPYEQYF. The CDR3 coding sequence is TGTGCCAGCAGTGAGAGGCAGCCCTACGAGCAGTACTTC.

The CDR3 region is CAWELVGDGYGYGYTF. The DNA for the CDR3 is TGTGCCTGGGAACTTGTAGGGGATGGTTATGGCTATGGCTACACCTTC. The V gene is TRBV30, the J gene TRBJ1-2; possible D gene TRBD1, 5 bases. The CDR3 has 16 amino acids. V lost 5 bases and J lost 4, with 23 bases in between. CDR1 is GTSNPN, CDR2 SVGIG, per germline (reference sequence).

DNA for the CDR3: TGTGCCATCAGTGAGTCGTGGTGTGGTATAGCCTACGAGCAGTACTTC. Translating gives CAISESWCGIAYEQYF. The rearrangement links TRBV10-3 to TRBJ2-7; the D is unclear. Trimming removed 0 bases from V and 2 bases from J, with 14 bases in between. In germline, CDR1 is ENHRY, CDR2 SYGVKD. The CDR3 contains 16 residues.

The chain links TRBV4-3 to TRBJ2-5; D is undetermined. V lost 3 bases, J lost 3 bases, and 11 bases lay in between. CDR1 is LGHNA and CDR2 is YSLEER in the germline V gene. The CDR3 covers 14 residues. In nucleotides, the CDR3 is TGCGCCAGCAGCCAGTCAGTAATGGAAGAGACCCAGTACTTC. Its translation is CASSQSVMEETQYF.

The chain combines TRBV28 with TRBJ1-5; 10 bases agree with TRBD1. The germline V gene has CDR1 MDHEN and CDR2 SYDVKM. The CDR3 consists of 16 residues. The V and J ends lost 4 bases and 5 bases, in that order; junction bases with no gene match: 8. The CDR3 DNA reads as TGTGCCAGCAGTTACCCCCCGGGACAGGGGTATCAGCCCCAGCATTTT. Residues: CASSYPPGQGYQPQHF.

This clone was picked up one time. The rearrangement links TRBV12-5 to TRBJ2-4, with a weak D call TRBD2 (6 bases). V lost 0 bases and J lost 0, with 9 bases in between. The CDR3 runs 16 residues. Germline V lookup: CDR1 LGHNT, CDR2 FRNRAP. Written as DNA, the CDR3 is TGTGCTAGTGGTTTGGTAGGCGGGGTAGCCAAAAACATTCAGTACTTC. It translates to CASGLVGGVAKNIQYF.

This chain links TRBV5-4 with TRBJ1-5; D might be TRBD1 (6 bases). V was shortened by 5 bases and J by 7 bases, with 16 bases between the two germline ends. Germline-derived CDR1 and CDR2 are SGHNT and YYREEE (reference sequence). CDR3 length: 14 residues. CDR3 DNA: TGTGCCAGCAGTGTACAGGGAGCTCAACAGCCCCAGCATTTT. Encoded protein: CASSVQGAQQPQHF.

The chain combines TRBV2 with TRBJ2-5; D is perhaps TRBD1 (5 bases). CDR1 and CDR2 from the germline V gene are SNHLY and FYNNEI. This CDR3 comprises 15 residues. Deletions cut 3 bases from V and 0 bases from J, with 11 bases between. CDR3: CASSDWAGNQETQYF. The CDR3 bases are TGTGCCAGCAGTGACTGGGCAGGGAACCAAGAGACCCAGTACTTC.

J is TRBJ1-1 and V is TRBV19; D might be TRBD1 (5 bases). Deletions cut 5 bases from V and 0 bases from J, with 13 bases between. CDR3 length: 15 residues. Germline values: CDR1 LNHDA, CDR2 SQIVND (reference sequence). DNA of the CDR3: TGTGCCAGTAGTTGGGGGGTTATCGTGAACACTGAAGCTTTCTTT. Translation gives CASSWGVIVNTEAFF.

The V call is TRBV5-4, the J call TRBJ2-3; no definite D call. The CDR3 totals 14 residues. The V and J ends lost 0 bases and 0 bases respectively, with 5 bases between them. From germline, CDR1 is SGHNT and CDR2 YYREEE (reference sequence). The chain's CDR3 is CASSLGLSTDTQYF. DNA for the CDR3: TGTGCCAGCAGCTTGGGACTTAGCACAGATACGCAGTATTTT.

This clone was detected only a few times. Other DNA variants within this sample encode the same CDR3. The chain joins TRBV5-1 to TRBJ2-5; the D is unclear. The CDR3 runs to 13 residues. V shed 0 bases and J shed 2 bases, with 5 bases lying between them. CDR1 and CDR2 from the germline V gene are SGHRS and YFSETQ. The CDR3 reads CASSLGSQETQYF. The CDR3 coding sequence is TGCGCCAGCAGCTTGGGCAGTCAAGAGACCCAGTACTTC.

This clone has only a few counts. The chain combines TRBV2 with TRBJ2-7; 14 bases fit TRBD2. The junction had 15 bases not matched to a gene; V was cut back by 6 bases and J by 2 bases. Germline V gives CDR1 SNHLY, CDR2 FYNNEI. The CDR3 runs to 19 residues. CDR3 sequence (DNA): TGTGCCAGCAGGAAGGGACTAGCGGGGGCACAACGGGGAACCTACGAGCAGTACTTC. Translating it yields CASRKGLAGAQRGTYEQYF.

The sample holds a few counts of this clone. The chain has TRBV29-1 and TRBJ1-1; the D gene is possibly TRBD1 (5 bases). Germline V gene lookup returns CDR1 SQVTM and CDR2 ANQGSEA. Trimming took off 5 bases at V and 7 bases at J, with 14 bases between the two ends. The CDR3 has 12 residues. The DNA for the CDR3 is TGCAGCGTTAAGACAGATTACATTGAAGCTTTCTTT. Its translation: CSVKTDYIEAFF. Full variable domain (missing parts from reference TRBV29-1 and TRBJ1-1): SAVISQKPSRDICQRGTSLTIQCQVDSQVTMMFWYRQQPGQSLTLIATANQGSEATYESGFVIDKFPISRPNLTFSTLTVSNMSPEDSSIYLCSVKTDYIEAFFGQGTRLTVV.

This clone has a single count. The J gene is TRBJ2-7, the V gene TRBV14; 7 nucleotides align to TRBD1. Germline V lookup: CDR1 SGHDN, CDR2 FVKESK. Germline trimming cut 1 base from V and 1 base from J; bases unmatched to any gene: 4. The CDR3 is 15 amino acids. This CDR3 is CASSQGQGWSYEQYF. CDR3 DNA: TGTGCCAGCAGCCAAGGACAGGGTTGGTCCTACGAGCAGTACTTC.

The gene calls are TRBV5-1 and TRBJ1-2, with D possibly TRBD1 on 5 matching bases. V was cut by 2 bases and J by 1 base, with 15 bases left in between. Looked up from germline, CDR1 is SGHRS and CDR2 is YFSETQ. The CDR3 length is 16 residues. The CDR3 DNA reads TGCGCCAGCAGCTTTACTGACAGAGAGATTAACTATGGCTACACCTTC. Translated, it gives CASSFTDREINYGYTF.

The chain joins TRBV7-3 to TRBJ1-5, with D possibly matching TRBD1 (5 bases). Germline CDR1 is SGHTA and CDR2 is FQGTGA. The germline V and J ends were trimmed by 10 bases and 6 bases, with 13 bases remaining between them. The CDR3 is 12 residues long. The CDR3 coding sequence is TGTGCCAATAGGGGCGTTTGTCAGCCCCAGCATTTT. Protein product: CANRGVCQPQHF. Using reference TRBV7-3 and TRBJ1-5 for the parts outside the CDR3, the full variable domain is GAGVSQTPSNKVTEKGKYVELRCDPISGHTALYWYRQSLGQGPEFLIYFQGTGAADDSGLPNDRFFAVRPEGSVSTLKIQRTERGDSAVYLCANRGVCQPQHFGDGTRLSIL.